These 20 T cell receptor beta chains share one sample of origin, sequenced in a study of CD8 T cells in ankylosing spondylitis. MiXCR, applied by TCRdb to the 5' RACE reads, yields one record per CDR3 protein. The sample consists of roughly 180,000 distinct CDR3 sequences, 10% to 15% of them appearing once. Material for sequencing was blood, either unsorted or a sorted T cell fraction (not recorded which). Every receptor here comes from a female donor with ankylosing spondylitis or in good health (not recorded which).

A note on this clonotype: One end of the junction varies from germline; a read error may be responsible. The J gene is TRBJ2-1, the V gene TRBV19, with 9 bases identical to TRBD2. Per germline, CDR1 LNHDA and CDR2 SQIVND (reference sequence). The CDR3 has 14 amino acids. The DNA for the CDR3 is TGTGCCAGTAGTAAAGTGCGGGAGGGGGCCGAGCGGTTCTTC. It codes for CASSKVREGAERFF. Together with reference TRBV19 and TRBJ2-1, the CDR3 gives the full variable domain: DGGITQSPKYLFRKEGQNVTLSCEQNLNHDAMYWYRQDPGQGLRLIYYSQIVNDFQKGDIAEGYSVSREKKESFPLTVTSAQKNPTAFYLCASSKVREGAERFFGPGTRLTVL.

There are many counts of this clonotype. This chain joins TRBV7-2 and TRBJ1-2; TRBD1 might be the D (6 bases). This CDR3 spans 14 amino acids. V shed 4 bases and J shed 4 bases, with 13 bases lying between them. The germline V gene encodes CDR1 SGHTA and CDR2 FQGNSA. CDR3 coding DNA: TGTGCCAGCAGCTGGACGGGGGCTAGCTATGGCTACACCTTC. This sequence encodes CASSWTGASYGYTF.

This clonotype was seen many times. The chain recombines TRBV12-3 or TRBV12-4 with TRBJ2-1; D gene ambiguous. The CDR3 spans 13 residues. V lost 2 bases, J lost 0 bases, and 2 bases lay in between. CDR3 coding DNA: TGTGCCAGCAGTTTATACTCCTACAATGAGCAGTTCTTC. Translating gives CASSLYSYNEQFF.

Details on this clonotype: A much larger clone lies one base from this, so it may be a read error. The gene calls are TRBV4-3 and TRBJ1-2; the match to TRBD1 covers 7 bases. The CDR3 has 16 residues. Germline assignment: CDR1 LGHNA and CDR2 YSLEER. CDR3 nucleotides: TGCGCCAGCAGCGCCCGGGACAGACTAAACAACTGTGGCTACACCTTC. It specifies CASSARDRLNNCGYTF.

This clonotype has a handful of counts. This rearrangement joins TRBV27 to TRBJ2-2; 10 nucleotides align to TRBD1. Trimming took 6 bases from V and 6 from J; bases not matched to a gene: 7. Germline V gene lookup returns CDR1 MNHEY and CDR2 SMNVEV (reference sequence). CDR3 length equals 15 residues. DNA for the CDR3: TGTGCCAGCAGCGACAGGGGGCCTGATGCCGGGGAGCTGTTTTTT. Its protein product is CASSDRGPDAGELFF.

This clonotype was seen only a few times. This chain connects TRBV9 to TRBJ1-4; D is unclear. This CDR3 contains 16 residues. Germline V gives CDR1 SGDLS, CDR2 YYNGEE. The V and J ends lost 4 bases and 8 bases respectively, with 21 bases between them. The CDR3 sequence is CASSKSSDVPVEKLFF. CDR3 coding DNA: TGTGCCAGCAGCAAGAGTTCGGACGTACCGGTCGAAAAACTGTTTTTT.

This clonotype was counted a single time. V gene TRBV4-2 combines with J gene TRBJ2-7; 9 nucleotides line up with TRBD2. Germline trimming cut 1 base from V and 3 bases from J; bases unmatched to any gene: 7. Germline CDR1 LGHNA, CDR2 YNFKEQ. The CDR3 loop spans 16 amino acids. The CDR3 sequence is CASSQAPASGNYEQYF. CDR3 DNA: TGTGCCAGCAGCCAAGCTCCTGCTAGCGGGAACTACGAGCAGTACTTC.

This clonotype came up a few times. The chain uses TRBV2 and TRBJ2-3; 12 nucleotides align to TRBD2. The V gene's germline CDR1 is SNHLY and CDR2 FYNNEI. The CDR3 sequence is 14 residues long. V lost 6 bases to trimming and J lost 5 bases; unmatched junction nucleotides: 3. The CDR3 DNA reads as TGTGCCAGCAGGACTAGCGGGAGTGGAGATACGCAGTATTTT. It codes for CASRTSGSGDTQYF.

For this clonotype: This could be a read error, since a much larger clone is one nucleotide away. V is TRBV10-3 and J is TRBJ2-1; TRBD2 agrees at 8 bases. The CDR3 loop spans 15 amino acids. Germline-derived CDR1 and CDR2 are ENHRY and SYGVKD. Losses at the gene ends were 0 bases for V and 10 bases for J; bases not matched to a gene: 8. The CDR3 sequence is CAISESRGGRAEQFF. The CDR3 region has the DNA TGTGCCATCAGTGAGTCCCGGGGGGGGCGCGCGGAGCAGTTCTTC.

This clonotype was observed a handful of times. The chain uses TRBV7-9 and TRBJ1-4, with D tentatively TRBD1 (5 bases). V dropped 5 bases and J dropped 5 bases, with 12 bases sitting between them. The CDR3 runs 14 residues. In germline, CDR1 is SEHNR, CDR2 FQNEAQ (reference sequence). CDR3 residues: CASSPGTSNEKLFF. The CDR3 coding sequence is TGTGCCAGCAGCCCCGGGACGTCGAATGAAAAACTGTTTTTT.

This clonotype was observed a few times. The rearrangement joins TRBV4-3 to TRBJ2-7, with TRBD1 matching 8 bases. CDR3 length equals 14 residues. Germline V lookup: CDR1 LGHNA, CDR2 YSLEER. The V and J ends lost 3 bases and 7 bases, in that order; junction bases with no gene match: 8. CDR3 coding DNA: TGCGCCAGCAGCCATTCGCAGGGGGCTAGAGAGCAGTACTTC. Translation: CASSHSQGAREQYF.

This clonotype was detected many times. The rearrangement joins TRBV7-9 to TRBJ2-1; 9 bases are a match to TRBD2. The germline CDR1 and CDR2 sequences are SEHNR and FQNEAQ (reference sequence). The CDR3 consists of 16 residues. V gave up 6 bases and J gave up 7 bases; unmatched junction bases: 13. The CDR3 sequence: CASSPPLREGYNEQFF. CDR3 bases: TGTGCCAGCAGTCCCCCCCTGCGGGAGGGTTATAATGAGCAGTTCTTC.

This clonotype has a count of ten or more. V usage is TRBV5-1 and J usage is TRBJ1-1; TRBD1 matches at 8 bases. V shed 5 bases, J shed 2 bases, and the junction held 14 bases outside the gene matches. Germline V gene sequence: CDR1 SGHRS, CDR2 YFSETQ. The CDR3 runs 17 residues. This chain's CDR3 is CASSRDGQGSPNTEAFF. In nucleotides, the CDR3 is TGCGCCAGCAGTAGAGATGGACAGGGAAGTCCCAACACTGAAGCTTTCTTT.

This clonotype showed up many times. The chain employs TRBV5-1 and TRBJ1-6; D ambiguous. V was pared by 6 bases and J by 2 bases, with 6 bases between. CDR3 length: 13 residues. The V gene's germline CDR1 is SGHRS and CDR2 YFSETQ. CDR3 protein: CASTVAYNSPLHF. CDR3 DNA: TGCGCCAGCACGGTCGCCTATAATTCACCCCTCCACTTT. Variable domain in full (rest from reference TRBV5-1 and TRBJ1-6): KAGVTQTPRYLIKTRGQQVTLSCSPISGHRSVSWYQQTPGQGLQFLFEYFSETQRNKGNFPGRFSGRQFSNSRSEMNVSTLELGDSALYLCASTVAYNSPLHFGNGTRLTVT.

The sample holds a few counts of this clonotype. The CDR3 DNA follows: TGTGCCAGCAGCCCGAATGGGGCCCCTGAAGCTTTCTTT. Its translation is CASSPNGAPEAFF. The chain carries TRBV7-2 and TRBJ1-1; tentative D call: TRBD1 (5 bases). The CDR3 totals 13 residues. Germline-derived CDR1 and CDR2 are SGHTA and FQGNSA. Trimming cost V 5 bases and J 6 bases, with 13 bases left between them.

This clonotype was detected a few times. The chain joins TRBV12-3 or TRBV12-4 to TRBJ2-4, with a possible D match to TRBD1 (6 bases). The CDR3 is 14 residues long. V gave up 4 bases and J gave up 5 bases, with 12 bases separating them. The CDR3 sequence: CASSSGVLENIQYF. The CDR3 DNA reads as TGTGCCAGCAGTTCAGGGGTTCTCGAAAACATTCAGTACTTC.

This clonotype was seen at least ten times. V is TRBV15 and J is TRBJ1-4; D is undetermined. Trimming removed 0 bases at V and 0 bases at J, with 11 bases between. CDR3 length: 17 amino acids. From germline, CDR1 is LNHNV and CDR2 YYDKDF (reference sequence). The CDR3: CATSRDLGSATNEKLFF. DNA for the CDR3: TGTGCCACCAGCAGAGATTTGGGTTCTGCAACTAATGAAAAACTGTTTTTT.

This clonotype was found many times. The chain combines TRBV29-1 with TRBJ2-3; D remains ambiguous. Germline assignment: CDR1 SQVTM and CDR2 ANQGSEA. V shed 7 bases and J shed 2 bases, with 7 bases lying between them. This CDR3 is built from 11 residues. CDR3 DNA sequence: TGCAGCGCTGACCTCACAGATACGCAGTATTTT. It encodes CSADLTDTQYF.

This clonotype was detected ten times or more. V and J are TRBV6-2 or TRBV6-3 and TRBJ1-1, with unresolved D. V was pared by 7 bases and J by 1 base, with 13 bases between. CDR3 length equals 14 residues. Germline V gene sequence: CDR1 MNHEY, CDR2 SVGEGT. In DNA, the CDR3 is TGTGCCAGCACCCAGCCTGGCGGGAACACTGAAGCTTTCTTT. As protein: CASTQPGGNTEAFF.

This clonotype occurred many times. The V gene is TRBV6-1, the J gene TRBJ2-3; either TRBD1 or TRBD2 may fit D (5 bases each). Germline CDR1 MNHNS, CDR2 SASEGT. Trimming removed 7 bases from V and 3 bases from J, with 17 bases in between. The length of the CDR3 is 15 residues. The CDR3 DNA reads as TGTGCCAGCACCCAATCCGGGGCGTTAACAGATACGCAGTATTTT. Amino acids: CASTQSGALTDTQYF.